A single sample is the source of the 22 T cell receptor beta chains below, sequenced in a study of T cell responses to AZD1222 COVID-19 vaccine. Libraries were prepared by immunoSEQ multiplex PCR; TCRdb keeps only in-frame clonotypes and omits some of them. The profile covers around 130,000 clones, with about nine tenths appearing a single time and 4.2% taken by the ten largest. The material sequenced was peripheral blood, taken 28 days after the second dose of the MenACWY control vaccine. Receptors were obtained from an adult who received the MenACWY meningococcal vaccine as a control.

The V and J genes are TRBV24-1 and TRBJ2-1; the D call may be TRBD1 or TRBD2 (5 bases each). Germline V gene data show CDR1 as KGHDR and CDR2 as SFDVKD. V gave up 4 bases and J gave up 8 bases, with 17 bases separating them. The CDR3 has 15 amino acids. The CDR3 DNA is TGTGCCACCAGTGAACCGGGGCCTGCTGCCGATGAGCAGTTCTTC. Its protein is CATSEPGPAADEQFF.

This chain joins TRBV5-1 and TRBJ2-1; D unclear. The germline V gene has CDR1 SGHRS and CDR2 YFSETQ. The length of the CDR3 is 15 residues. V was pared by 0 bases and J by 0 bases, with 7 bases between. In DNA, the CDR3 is TGCGCCAGCAGCTTGGTTGTGAGCTCCTACAATGAGCAGTTCTTC. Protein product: CASSLVVSSYNEQFF.

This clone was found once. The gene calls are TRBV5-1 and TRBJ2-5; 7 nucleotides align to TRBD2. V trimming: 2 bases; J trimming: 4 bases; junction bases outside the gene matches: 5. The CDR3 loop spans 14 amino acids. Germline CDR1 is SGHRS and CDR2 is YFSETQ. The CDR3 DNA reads TGCGCCAGCAGCTTTTACGCGGGGGTAGAGACCCAGTACTTC. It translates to CASSFYAGVETQYF. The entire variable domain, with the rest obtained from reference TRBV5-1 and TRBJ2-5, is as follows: KAGVTQTPRYLIKTRGQQVTLSCSPISGHRSVSWYQQTPGQGLQFLFEYFSETQRNKGNFPGRFSGRQFSNSRSEMNVSTLELGDSALYLCASSFYAGVETQYFGPGTRLLVL.

The CDR3 here is CATHGSGGANEQFF. The CDR3 bases are TGTGCCACCCACGGGAGCGGGGGGGCCAATGAGCAGTTCTTC. The chain has TRBV6-4 and TRBJ2-1; TRBD2 matches 10 bases. Looked up from germline, CDR1 is MRHNA and CDR2 is SNTAGT. V was pared by 10 bases and J by 6 bases, with 9 bases of the junction left unmatched. The CDR3 runs 14 residues.

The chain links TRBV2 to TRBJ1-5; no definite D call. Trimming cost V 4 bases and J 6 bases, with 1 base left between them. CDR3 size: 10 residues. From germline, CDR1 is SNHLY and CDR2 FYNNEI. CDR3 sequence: CASSGQPQHF. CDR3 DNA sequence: TGTGCCAGCAGTGGTCAGCCCCAGCATTTT.

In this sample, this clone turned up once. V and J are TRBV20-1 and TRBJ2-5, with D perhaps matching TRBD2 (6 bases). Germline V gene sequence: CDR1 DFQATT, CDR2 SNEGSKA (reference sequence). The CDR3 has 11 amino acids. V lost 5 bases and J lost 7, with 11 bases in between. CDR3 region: CSAGTGGTQYF. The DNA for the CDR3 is TGCAGTGCTGGTACCGGGGGGACCCAGTACTTC.

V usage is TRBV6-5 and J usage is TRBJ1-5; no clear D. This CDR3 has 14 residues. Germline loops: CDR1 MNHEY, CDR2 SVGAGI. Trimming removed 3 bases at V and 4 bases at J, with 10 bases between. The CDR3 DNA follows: TGTGCCAGCAGTTATTATGGAACTAATCAGCCCCAGCATTTT. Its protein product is CASSYYGTNQPQHF.

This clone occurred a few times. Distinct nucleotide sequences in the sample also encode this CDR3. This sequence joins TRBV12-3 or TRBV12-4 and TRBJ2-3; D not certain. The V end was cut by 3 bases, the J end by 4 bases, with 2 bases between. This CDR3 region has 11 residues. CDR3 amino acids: CASSLADTQYF. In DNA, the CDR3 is TGTGCCAGCAGTTTGGCAGATACGCAGTATTTT.

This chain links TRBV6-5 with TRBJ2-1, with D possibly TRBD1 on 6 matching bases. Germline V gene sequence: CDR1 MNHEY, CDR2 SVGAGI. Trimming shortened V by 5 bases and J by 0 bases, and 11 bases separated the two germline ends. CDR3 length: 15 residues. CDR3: CASSHTGSSYNEQFF. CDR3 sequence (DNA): TGTGCCAGCAGTCACACAGGGAGCTCCTACAATGAGCAGTTCTTC.

The CDR3 protein is CASSFQGGGGTSTDTQYF. The CDR3 coding sequence is TGCGCCAGCAGCTTCCAAGGGGGGGGCGGAACTAGCACAGATACGCAGTATTTT. The rearrangement uses TRBV4-1 and TRBJ2-3; D possibly corresponds to TRBD2 (7 bases). Germline-derived CDR1 and CDR2 are MGHRA and YSYEKL. There are 18 residues in the CDR3. V was clipped by 5 bases and J by 0 bases, with 21 bases between them.

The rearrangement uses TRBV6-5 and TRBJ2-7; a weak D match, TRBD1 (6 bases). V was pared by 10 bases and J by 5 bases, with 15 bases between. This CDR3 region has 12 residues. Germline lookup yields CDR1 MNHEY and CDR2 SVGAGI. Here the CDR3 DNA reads TGTGCCACCGAGGGCAGGGGCAACGAGCAGTACTTC. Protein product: CATEGRGNEQYF.

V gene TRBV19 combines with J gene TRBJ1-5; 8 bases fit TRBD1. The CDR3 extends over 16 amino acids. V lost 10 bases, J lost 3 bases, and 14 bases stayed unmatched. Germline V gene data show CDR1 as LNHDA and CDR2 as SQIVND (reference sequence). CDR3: CATTDRGKSINQPQHF. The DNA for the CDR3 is TGTGCCACGACAGACAGGGGTAAGAGCATCAATCAGCCCCAGCATTTT.

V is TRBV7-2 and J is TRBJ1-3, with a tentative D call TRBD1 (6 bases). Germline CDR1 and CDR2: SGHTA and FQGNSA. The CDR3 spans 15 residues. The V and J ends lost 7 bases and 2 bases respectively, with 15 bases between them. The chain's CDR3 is CASTYSPGAGNTIYF. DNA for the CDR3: TGTGCCAGCACCTACAGTCCAGGGGCTGGAAACACCATATATTTT. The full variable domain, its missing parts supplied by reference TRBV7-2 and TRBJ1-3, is GAGVSQSPSNKVTEKGKDVELRCDPISGHTALYWYRQSLGQGLEFLIYFQGNSAPDKSGLPSDRFSAERTGGSVSTLTIQRTQQEDSAVYLCASTYSPGAGNTIYFGEGSWLTVV.

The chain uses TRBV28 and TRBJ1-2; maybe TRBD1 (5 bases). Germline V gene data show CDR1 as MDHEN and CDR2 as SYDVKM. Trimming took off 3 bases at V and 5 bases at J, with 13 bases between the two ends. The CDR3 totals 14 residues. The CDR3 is CASSFPGGSYGYTF. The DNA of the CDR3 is TGTGCCAGCAGTTTTCCGGGGGGTTCGTATGGCTACACCTTC.

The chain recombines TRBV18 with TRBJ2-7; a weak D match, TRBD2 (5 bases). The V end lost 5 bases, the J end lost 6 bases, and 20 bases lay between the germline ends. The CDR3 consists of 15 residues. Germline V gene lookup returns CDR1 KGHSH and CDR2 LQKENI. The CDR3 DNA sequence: TGTGCCAGCTCATCTCAACGGACTGATCGGGGCGAGCAGTACTTC. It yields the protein CASSSQRTDRGEQYF.

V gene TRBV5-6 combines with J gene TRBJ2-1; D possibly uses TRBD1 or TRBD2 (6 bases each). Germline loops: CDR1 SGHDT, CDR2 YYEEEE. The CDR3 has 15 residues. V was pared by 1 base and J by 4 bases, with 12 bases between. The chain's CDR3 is CASSLRGLGYNEQFF. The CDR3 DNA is TGTGCCAGCAGCTTGCGGGGGCTTGGATACAATGAGCAGTTCTTC.

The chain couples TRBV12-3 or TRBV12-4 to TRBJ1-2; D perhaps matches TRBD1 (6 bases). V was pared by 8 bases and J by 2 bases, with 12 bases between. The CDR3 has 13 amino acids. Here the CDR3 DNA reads TGTGCCAGCTATCGCGGACAGAACTATGGCTACACCTTC. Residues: CASYRGQNYGYTF.

The CDR3 loop is CASSLTAGSYEQYV. CDR3 in DNA: TGTGCCAGCAGTTTAACGGCAGGGTCATACGAGCAGTACGTC. The V call is TRBV28, the J call TRBJ2-7; tentative D call: TRBD1 (5 bases). Trimming stripped 2 bases from V and 4 bases from J, with 12 bases between. The germline V gene encodes CDR1 MDHEN and CDR2 SYDVKM. The CDR3 sequence is 14 residues long.

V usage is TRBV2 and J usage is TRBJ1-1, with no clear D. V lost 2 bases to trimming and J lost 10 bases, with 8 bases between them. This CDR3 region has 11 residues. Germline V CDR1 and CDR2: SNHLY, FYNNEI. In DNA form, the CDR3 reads TGTGCCAGCAGTGAAAGGGCATCAGCTTTCTTT. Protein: CASSERASAFF.

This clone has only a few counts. The CDR3 sequence: CASSYPGTSGGPVRYEQYF. Here the CDR3 DNA reads TGTGCCAGCAGTTATCCCGGGACTAGCGGGGGACCCGTTCGGTACGAGCAGTACTTC. The chain couples TRBV6-2 or TRBV6-3 to TRBJ2-7; TRBD2 aligns across 14 bases. The CDR3 contains 19 residues. Trimming removed 3 bases from V and 4 bases from J; junction bases left unmatched: 14. Per the germline V gene, CDR1 is MNHEY and CDR2 is SVGEGT.

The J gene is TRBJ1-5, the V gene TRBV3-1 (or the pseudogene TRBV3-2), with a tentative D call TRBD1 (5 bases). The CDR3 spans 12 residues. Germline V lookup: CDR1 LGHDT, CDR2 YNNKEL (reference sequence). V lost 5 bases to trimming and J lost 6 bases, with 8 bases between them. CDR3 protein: CASSGGSQPQHF. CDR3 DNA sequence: TGTGCCAGCAGCGGGGGGTCTCAGCCCCAGCATTTT.

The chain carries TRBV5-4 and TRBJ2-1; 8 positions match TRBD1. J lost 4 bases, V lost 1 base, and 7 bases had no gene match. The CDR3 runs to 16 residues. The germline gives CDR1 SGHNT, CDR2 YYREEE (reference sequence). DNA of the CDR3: TGTGCCAGCAGCTTGTCGGGCAGGGGGCGTTACAATGAGCAGTTCTTC. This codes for CASSLSGRGRYNEQFF.